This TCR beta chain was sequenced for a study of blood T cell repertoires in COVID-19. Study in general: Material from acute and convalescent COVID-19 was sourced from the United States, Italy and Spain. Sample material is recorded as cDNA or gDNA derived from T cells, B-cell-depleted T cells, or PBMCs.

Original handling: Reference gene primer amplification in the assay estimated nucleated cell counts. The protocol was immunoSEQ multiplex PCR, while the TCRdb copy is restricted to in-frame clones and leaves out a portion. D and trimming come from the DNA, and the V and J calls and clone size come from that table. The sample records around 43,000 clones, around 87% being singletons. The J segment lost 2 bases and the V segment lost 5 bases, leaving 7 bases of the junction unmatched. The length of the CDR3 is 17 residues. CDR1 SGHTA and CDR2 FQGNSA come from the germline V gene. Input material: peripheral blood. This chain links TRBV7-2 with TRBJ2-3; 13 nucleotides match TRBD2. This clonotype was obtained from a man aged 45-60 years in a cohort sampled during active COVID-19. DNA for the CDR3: TGTGCCAGCAGCATTAGACTAGCGGGGGGCACCACAGATACGCAGTATTTT. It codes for CASSIRLAGGTTDTQYF.